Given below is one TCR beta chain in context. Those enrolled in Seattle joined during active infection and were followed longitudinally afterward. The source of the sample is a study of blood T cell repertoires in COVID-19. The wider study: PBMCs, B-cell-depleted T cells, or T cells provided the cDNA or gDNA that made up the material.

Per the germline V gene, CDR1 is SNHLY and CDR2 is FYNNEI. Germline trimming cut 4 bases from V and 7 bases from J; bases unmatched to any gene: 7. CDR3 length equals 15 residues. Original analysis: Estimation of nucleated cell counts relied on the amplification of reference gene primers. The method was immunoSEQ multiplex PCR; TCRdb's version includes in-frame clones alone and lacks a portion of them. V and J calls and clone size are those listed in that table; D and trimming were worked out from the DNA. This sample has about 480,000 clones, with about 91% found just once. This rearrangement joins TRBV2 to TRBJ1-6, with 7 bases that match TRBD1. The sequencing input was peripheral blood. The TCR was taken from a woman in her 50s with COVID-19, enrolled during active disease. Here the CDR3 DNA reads TGTGCCAGCAGTGCATACAGGGGAGGCAATTCACCCCTCCACTTT. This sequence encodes CASSAYRGGNSPLHF.